The clone carrying this T cell receptor (beta chain) was seen a handful of times. Its antigen remains unknown. The data were taken from a study of CD8+ T cells in alopecia areata. Study-wide results and limits: Mice gave a clearer picture of TCR sharing than patients did, possibly for HLA-related reasons.

Noted treatment: oral pan-JAK inhibitor, 5-10 mg twice daily. Sequencing relied on a cDNA template that was reverse transcribed from extracted RNA. Clones were read by immunoSEQ multiplex PCR, and TCRdb kept only the in-frame ones, dropping some. The table records about 200,000 clones, roughly 56% of them present only once. Here the sequenced sample was CD4+ T cells sorted from blood, taken at week 4, from a patient treated with tofacitinib. The clonotype originates from a human donor with alopecia areata.

In nucleotides, the CDR3 is TGTGCCAGCAGTTACACCCTGGGACAGTCCAATCAGCCCCAGCATTTT. It specifies CASSYTLGQSNQPQHF. The chain recombines TRBV6-5 with TRBJ1-5; 7 nucleotides align to TRBD1. The V and J ends lost 2 bases and 3 bases, in that order; junction bases with no gene match: 7. CDR3 length: 16 residues. From germline, CDR1 is MNHEY and CDR2 SVGAGI.